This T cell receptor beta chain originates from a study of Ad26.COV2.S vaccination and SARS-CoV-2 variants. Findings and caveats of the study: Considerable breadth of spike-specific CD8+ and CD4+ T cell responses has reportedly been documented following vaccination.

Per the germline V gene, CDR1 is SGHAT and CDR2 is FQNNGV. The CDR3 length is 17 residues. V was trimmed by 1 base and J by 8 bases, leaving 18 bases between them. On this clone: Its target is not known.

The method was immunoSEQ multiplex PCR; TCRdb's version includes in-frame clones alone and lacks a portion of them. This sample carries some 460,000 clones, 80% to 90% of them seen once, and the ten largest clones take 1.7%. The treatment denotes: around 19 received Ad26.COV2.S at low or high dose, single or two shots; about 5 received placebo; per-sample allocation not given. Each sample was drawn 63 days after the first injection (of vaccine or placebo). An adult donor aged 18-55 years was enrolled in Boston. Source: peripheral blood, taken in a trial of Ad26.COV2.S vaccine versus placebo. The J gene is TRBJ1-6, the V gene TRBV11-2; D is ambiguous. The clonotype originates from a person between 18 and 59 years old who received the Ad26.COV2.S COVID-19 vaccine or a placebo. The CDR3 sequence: CASSLVPTNIEDSPLHF. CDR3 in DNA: TGTGCCAGCAGCTTAGTACCGACTAATATCGAGGATTCACCCCTCCACTTT. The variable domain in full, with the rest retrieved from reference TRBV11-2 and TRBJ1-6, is EAGVAQSPRYKIIEKRQSVAFWCNPISGHATLYWYQQILGQGPKLLIQFQNNGVVDDSQLPKDRFSAERLKGVDSTLKIQPAKLEDSAVYLCASSLVPTNIEDSPLHFGNGTRLTVT.